These 6 T cell receptor beta chains share one sample of origin, sequenced in a study of beta chain features in type 1 diabetes. TCRB transcripts that were expressed got sequenced, as all of the isolated RNA had been reverse transcribed. The protocol was immunoSEQ multiplex PCR, while the TCRdb copy is restricted to in-frame clones and leaves out a portion. In the table there are some 180,000 clones, 10% to 15% of which are singletons. The sequencing input was central memory CD4+ T cells from blood. These receptors were taken from a woman between 18 and 29 years old in good health.

The CDR3 bases are TGTGCCAGCAGTCGGGACTCCATTTACGAGCAGTACTTC. Residues: CASSRDSIYEQYF. V gene TRBV28 combines with J gene TRBJ2-7; tentative D call: TRBD2 (6 bases). Trimming took 5 bases from V and 4 from J, leaving 12 bases between them. Germline V gives CDR1 MDHEN, CDR2 SYDVKM. CDR3 size: 13 residues.

V usage is TRBV30 and J usage is TRBJ2-7, with D possibly TRBD1 on 5 matching bases. Per the germline V gene, CDR1 is GTSNPN and CDR2 is SVGIG (reference sequence). V lost 3 bases to trimming and J lost 4 bases, with 10 bases between them. There are 12 residues in the CDR3. CDR3 sequence reads: CAWRDNRYEQYF. The CDR3 nucleotides are TGTGCCTGGAGGGACAACAGGTACGAGCAGTACTTC. Drawing the rest from reference TRBV30 and TRBJ2-7, the complete variable domain is SQTIHQWPATLVQPVGSPLSLECTVEGTSNPNLYWYRQAAGRGLQLLFYSVGIGQISSEVPQNLSASRPQDRQFILSSKKLLLSDSGFYLCAWRDNRYEQYFGPGTRLTVT.

The chain recombines TRBV4-3 with TRBJ2-7; tentatively, D is TRBD1 (6 bases). This CDR3 spans 15 amino acids. Germline-derived CDR1 and CDR2 are LGHNA and YSLEER. V was pared by 4 bases and J by 2 bases, with 15 bases between. The CDR3 DNA follows: TGCGCCAGCAGCCTCCAGGGGATCTTTCCCTACGAGCAGTACTTC. It translates to CASSLQGIFPYEQYF.

The chain uses TRBV7-8 and TRBJ1-1; D is ambiguous. Germline V lookup: CDR1 SGHVS, CDR2 FQNEAQ. The CDR3 length is 13 residues. V was clipped by 0 bases and J by 3 bases, with 5 bases between them. CDR3 sequence reads: CASSLAGDTEAFF. The DNA of the CDR3 is TGTGCCAGCAGCTTAGCCGGGGACACTGAAGCTTTCTTT. Drawing the rest from reference TRBV7-8 and TRBJ1-1, the complete variable domain is GAGVSQSPRYKVAKRGQDVALRCDPISGHVSLFWYQQALGQGPEFLTYFQNEAQLDKSGLPSDRFFAERPEGSVSTLKIQRTQQEDSAVYLCASSLAGDTEAFFGQGTRLTVV.

The rearrangement links TRBV10-3 to TRBJ2-3, with TRBD2 as a possible D gene (6 bases). Germline loops: CDR1 ENHRY, CDR2 SYGVKD. The V end lost 6 bases, the J end lost 2 bases, and 15 bases lay between the germline ends. The CDR3 has 15 amino acids. The CDR3 sequence: CAISSAGLSTDTQYF. The CDR3 DNA is TGTGCCATCAGCTCGGCGGGATTATCCACAGATACGCAGTATTTT.

This rearrangement joins TRBV6-5 to TRBJ1-1; 10 bases match TRBD1. Per germline, CDR1 MNHEY and CDR2 SVGAGI. The junction had 10 bases not matched to a gene; V was cut back by 7 bases and J by 5 bases. This CDR3 has 15 amino acids. Written as DNA, the CDR3 is TGTGCCAGCACCCAAACTCGGGACAGGGGAACTGAAGCTTTCTTT. Amino acids: CASTQTRDRGTEAFF.